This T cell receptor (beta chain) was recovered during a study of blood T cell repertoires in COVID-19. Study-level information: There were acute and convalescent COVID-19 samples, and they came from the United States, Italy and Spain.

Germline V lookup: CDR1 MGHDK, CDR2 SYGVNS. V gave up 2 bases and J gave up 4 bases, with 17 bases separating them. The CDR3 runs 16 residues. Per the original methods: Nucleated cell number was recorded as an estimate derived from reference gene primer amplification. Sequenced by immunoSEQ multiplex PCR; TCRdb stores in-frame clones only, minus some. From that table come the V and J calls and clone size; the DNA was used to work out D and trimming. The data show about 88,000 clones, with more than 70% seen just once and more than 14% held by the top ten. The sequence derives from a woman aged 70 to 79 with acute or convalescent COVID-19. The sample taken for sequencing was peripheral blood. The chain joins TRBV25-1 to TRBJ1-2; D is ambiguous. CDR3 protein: CASSEIMGSSRYGYTF. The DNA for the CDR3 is TGTGCCAGCAGTGAAATTATGGGGAGCTCCCGCTATGGCTACACCTTC.